In this sample, the clone carrying this T cell receptor beta chain is medium-sized (0.01 to 0.1%). The antigen is undetermined. Noted treatment: approximately 9-day PBMC culture with coronavirus spike peptide pools or control peptides (ViraFEST assay). These data come from a study of vaccination and CD4 T cells after COVID-19. Cultured CD4+ T cell DNA underwent sequencing with the Oncomine TCR Beta short-read assay. TCRdb fed the PCR reads into MiXCR, producing one record per CDR3 protein. In the table there are approximately 16,000 distinct CDR3 sequences, just over 20% of which are singletons. Germline-derived CDR1 and CDR2 are DFQATT and SNEGSKA (reference sequence). The V end lost 3 bases, the J end lost 1 base, and 10 bases lay between the germline ends. The CDR3 runs to 14 residues.

The sample in question was CD4+ T cells from blood, cultured in vitro, obtained before SARS-CoV-2 vaccination. The gene calls are TRBV20-1 and TRBJ1-5, with D hard to call. The source is a human donor who received a COVID-19 vaccine. The CDR3 is CSARAGRSNQPQHF. CDR3 nucleotide sequence: TGCAGTGCTAGGGCGGGAAGGAGCAATCAGCCCCAGCATTTT.